The 31 T cell receptor beta chains in this list originate from one sample, sequenced in a study of blood T cell repertoires in COVID-19. The table came from immunoSEQ multiplex PCR; TCRdb's copy has only in-frame clones and leaves some out. The data hold nearly 95,000 clones, with approximately 87% observed a single time. The sequenced sample consisted of peripheral blood. These receptors came from a human donor with active COVID-19. The donor label of this sample is uncertain.

The J gene is TRBJ1-4, the V gene TRBV3-1 (or the pseudogene TRBV3-2); D remains unclear. The CDR3 extends over 13 amino acids. CDR1 is LGHDT, CDR2 YNNKEL, per germline (reference sequence). Trimming shortened V by 10 bases and J by 8 bases, and 17 bases separated the two germline ends. DNA of the CDR3: TGTGCCACCCCGGGCAAAGCGGGGGAAAAACTGTTTTTT. It codes for CATPGKAGEKLFF.

Only a few counts were recorded for this clone. This sequence joins TRBV30 and TRBJ1-5; tentatively, D is TRBD1 (5 bases). CDR1 GTSNPN and CDR2 SVGIG come from the germline V gene (reference sequence). This CDR3 contains 13 residues. V lost 1 base, J lost 4 bases, and 8 bases lay in between. DNA for the CDR3: TGTGCCTGGAGTGAGGCAGGGAATCAGCCCCAGCATTTT. This gives the protein CAWSEAGNQPQHF.

The rearrangement links TRBV12-5 to TRBJ1-2; D may be TRBD1 (5 bases). The germline V gene has CDR1 LGHNT and CDR2 FRNRAP. This CDR3 contains 18 residues. Trimming pared 1 base from V and 7 bases from J, leaving 25 bases between. As DNA, the CDR3 is TGTGCTAGTGGTTTGGAAAAGATACCGGGACTCGATACGGTTGGCTACACCTTC. Encoded protein: CASGLEKIPGLDTVGYTF. The whole variable domain, remainder taken from reference TRBV12-5 and TRBJ1-2, is DARVTQTPRHKVTEMGQEVTMRCQPILGHNTVFWYRQTMMQGLELLAYFRNRAPLDDSGMPKDRFSAEMPDATLATLKIQPSEPRDSAVYFCASGLEKIPGLDTVGYTFGSGTRLTVV.

The gene calls are TRBV7-2 and TRBJ1-3, with a possible D match to TRBD1 (6 bases). This CDR3 has 18 residues. CDR1 SGHTA and CDR2 FQGNSA come from the germline V gene. V gave up 1 base and J gave up 0 bases, with 16 bases separating them. Here the CDR3 reads CASSLVGIDRSSGNTIYF. The DNA for the CDR3 is TGTGCCAGCAGCTTAGTAGGCATCGACAGGTCCTCTGGAAACACCATATATTTT.

With regard to this clone: The same CDR3 also results from other DNA sequences found in this sample. The rearrangement uses TRBV9 and TRBJ2-2, with 9 positions matching TRBD1. V gave up 4 bases and J gave up 5 bases; unmatched junction bases: 12. The CDR3 length is 17 residues. Germline CDR1 SGDLS, CDR2 YYNGEE. As DNA, the CDR3 is TGTGCCAGCAGCACCACAGGGGGCTTGGTCAATACCGGGGAGCTGTTTTTT. This gives the protein CASSTTGGLVNTGELFF.

The chain recombines TRBV27 with TRBJ2-5, with 13 bases identical to TRBD2. The germline V gene has CDR1 MNHEY and CDR2 SMNVEV (reference sequence). This CDR3 contains 13 residues. Trimming at V came to 4 bases and at J to 12 bases, leaving 5 bases not matched to a gene. The CDR3 DNA sequence: TGTGCCAGCAGTTCGGGACTAGCGGGGTCTGAGTACTTC. Protein sequence: CASSSGLAGSEYF.

The chain is built from TRBV6-5 and TRBJ2-2; 9 bases fit TRBD1. The CDR3 is 15 amino acids. Germline V gives CDR1 MNHEY, CDR2 SVGAGI. Unmatched junction bases numbered 6, after V lost 6 bases and J lost 4 bases. CDR3 loop: CASRVQGAGTGELFF. The CDR3, as DNA: TGTGCCAGCAGGGTACAGGGGGCCGGCACCGGGGAGCTGTTTTTT.

The V and J genes are TRBV6-4 and TRBJ1-2; a weak D match, TRBD1 (5 bases). The CDR3 loop spans 15 amino acids. Trimming removed 0 bases from V and 1 base from J, with 9 bases in between. CDR1 and CDR2 from the germline V gene are MRHNA and SNTAGT. CDR3 in DNA: TGTGCCAGCAGTGACTCAAACAGGATTAACTATGGCTACACCTTC. It specifies CASSDSNRINYGYTF.

V usage is TRBV19 and J usage is TRBJ2-4; 8 nucleotides align to TRBD1. The CDR3 extends over 14 amino acids. Germline CDR1 LNHDA, CDR2 SQIVND (reference sequence). Trimming at V came to 4 bases and at J to 5 bases, leaving 4 bases not matched to a gene. This CDR3 is CASSTHRGENIQYF. DNA of the CDR3: TGTGCCAGTAGTACGCACAGGGGGGAAAACATTCAGTACTTC.

The chain joins TRBV6-5 to TRBJ2-1; TRBD2 matches 8 bases. The CDR3 covers 15 residues. Germline assignment: CDR1 MNHEY and CDR2 SVGAGI. The V segment lost 6 bases and the J segment 4 bases; nucleotides outside the gene matches: 8. The CDR3 nucleotides are TGTGCCAGCAGCACGGGACTAGTCGAGTACAATGAGCAGTTCTTC. Amino acid sequence: CASSTGLVEYNEQFF.

In its sample, this clone was seen once. V usage is TRBV18 and J usage is TRBJ1-1, with 7 bases aligning to TRBD1. Trimming cost V 0 bases and J 1 base; bases outside gene matches: 5. The CDR3 totals 16 residues. The germline V gene has CDR1 KGHSH and CDR2 LQKENI. The CDR3: CASSPPGQTWNTEAFF. The DNA for the CDR3 is TGTGCCAGCTCACCACCGGGACAGACTTGGAACACTGAAGCTTTCTTT. Supplemented by reference TRBV18 and TRBJ1-1, the full variable domain reads NAGVMQNPRHLVRRRGQEARLRCSPMKGHSHVYWYRQLPEEGLKFMVYLQKENIIDESGMPKERFSAEFPKEGPSILRIQQVVRGDSAAYFCASSPPGQTWNTEAFFGQGTRLTVV.

V gene TRBV6-5 combines with J gene TRBJ2-2, with 9 nucleotides matching TRBD1. The CDR3 runs 15 residues. From germline, CDR1 is MNHEY and CDR2 SVGAGI. With V trimmed by 6 bases and J by 7 bases, 9 bases remained unmatched. CDR3 protein: CASRTRDREGGELFF. The CDR3 DNA reads TGTGCCAGCAGGACCCGGGACAGGGAGGGCGGGGAGCTGTTTTTT.

This chain connects TRBV6-6 to TRBJ2-5; D may be TRBD2 (7 bases). Trimming cost V 5 bases and J 4 bases, with 23 bases left between them. Germline values: CDR1 MNHNY, CDR2 SVGAGI (reference sequence). The CDR3 extends over 17 amino acids. CDR3 loop: CASSRGGGGHGPETQYF. CDR3 nucleotides: TGTGCCAGCAGTCGTGGAGGGGGGGGCCACGGCCCAGAGACCCAGTACTTC.

The rearrangement links TRBV6-5 to TRBJ2-7, with D perhaps TRBD2 (5 bases). Germline V gene data show CDR1 as MNHEY and CDR2 as SVGAGI. Trimming shortened V by 2 bases and J by 0 bases, and 8 bases separated the two germline ends. CDR3 length: 14 residues. The DNA for the CDR3 is TGTGCCAGCAGTTACCAGGAGGCCTCCTACGAGCAGTACTTC. Translating gives CASSYQEASYEQYF.

This clone showed up just once. The chain has TRBV5-1 and TRBJ2-1, with 7 bases identical to TRBD1. The CDR3 covers 16 residues. The V gene's germline CDR1 is SGHRS and CDR2 YFSETQ. V was pared by 4 bases and J by 10 bases, with 17 bases of the junction left unmatched. CDR3 in DNA: TGCGCCAGCAGCATAGGGACAGCGCCTTGGGCCGAGGAGCAGTTCTTC. Translating it yields CASSIGTAPWAEEQFF.

This clone occurred once. The chain joins TRBV7-2 to TRBJ2-5; maybe TRBD2 (6 bases). The V end was cut by 4 bases, the J end by 4 bases, with 13 bases between. In germline, CDR1 is SGHTA, CDR2 FQGNSA. The CDR3 spans 14 residues. The CDR3 DNA reads as TGTGCCAGCAGCTATGCGGGGCGTGGAGAGACCCAGTACTTC. Translating gives CASSYAGRGETQYF.

The chain is built from TRBV19 and TRBJ1-1; D gene uncertain. The germline gives CDR1 LNHDA, CDR2 SQIVND (reference sequence). This CDR3 has 13 amino acids. V dropped 4 bases and J dropped 7 bases, with 13 bases sitting between them. The chain's CDR3 is CASSTGSPFEAFF. The CDR3 DNA is TGTGCCAGTAGTACCGGGTCCCCATTTGAAGCTTTCTTT.

The chain links TRBV29-1 to TRBJ1-2, with 7 bases lining up with TRBD1. The CDR3 is 15 residues long. Germline CDR1 reads SQVTM; CDR2 reads ANQGSEA. The J segment lost 5 bases and the V segment lost 2 bases, leaving 11 bases of the junction unmatched. The CDR3 region has the DNA TGCAGCGTTGAACTTGGGGGACAGCCAGGTTATGGCTACACCTTC. Translation: CSVELGGQPGYGYTF.

The rearrangement links TRBV5-4 to TRBJ1-1; D is undetermined. The CDR3 spans 15 residues. CDR1 is SGHNT and CDR2 is YYREEE in the germline V gene (reference sequence). V was shortened by 4 bases and J by 0 bases, with 13 bases between the two germline ends. The CDR3, as DNA: TGTGCCAGCAGCCCCTTCCCGGGTGTGAACACTGAAGCTTTCTTT. Its translation: CASSPFPGVNTEAFF.

V is TRBV6-2 or TRBV6-3 and J is TRBJ2-5, with 7 bases lining up with TRBD1. This CDR3 region has 14 residues. In germline, CDR1 is MNHEY, CDR2 SVGEGT. With 7 bases clipped from V and 5 bases from J, the junction kept 10 bases outside the gene matches. CDR3 loop: CASTPQGLGETQYF. The CDR3 DNA is TGTGCCAGCACCCCACAGGGGCTCGGGGAGACCCAGTACTTC.

The J gene is TRBJ2-1, the V gene TRBV27; the match to TRBD2 covers 9 bases. J lost 6 bases, V lost 2 bases, and 14 bases had no gene match. CDR1 is MNHEY and CDR2 is SMNVEV in the germline V gene (reference sequence). This CDR3 comprises 18 residues. This CDR3 reads CASSLRPSRRGGRNEQFF. The CDR3 region has the DNA TGTGCCAGCAGTTTACGCCCCTCCAGGCGGGGGGGCCGCAATGAGCAGTTCTTC.

The chain recombines TRBV4-3 with TRBJ2-3, with D perhaps TRBD1 (6 bases). The V end lost 9 bases, the J end lost 2 bases, and 12 bases lay between the germline ends. The CDR3 has 13 amino acids. Germline V CDR1 and CDR2: LGHNA, YSLEER. The CDR3 nucleotides read TGCGCCAGTAGCACAGGGCTCACAGATACGCAGTATTTT. Protein: CASSTGLTDTQYF.

This rearrangement joins TRBV5-5 to TRBJ2-5, with 8 nucleotides matching TRBD2. The J segment lost 5 bases and the V segment lost 4 bases, leaving 10 bases of the junction unmatched. From germline, CDR1 is SGHKS and CDR2 YYEKEE (reference sequence). This CDR3 region has 15 residues. CDR3 loop: CASSSGGPKGETQYF. CDR3 bases: TGTGCCAGCAGCAGCGGGGGACCGAAGGGGGAGACCCAGTACTTC.

This clone is a singleton in its sample. The chain combines TRBV2 with TRBJ1-6; 8 bases are a match to TRBD1. The germline V gene encodes CDR1 SNHLY and CDR2 FYNNEI. J gave up 0 bases and V 3 bases, and 1 base lay outside the gene matches. CDR3 size: 16 residues. The CDR3 DNA reads TGTGCCAGCAGTGATCAGGGGGCCTCCTATAATTCACCCCTCCACTTT. The encoded protein is CASSDQGASYNSPLHF.

J is TRBJ1-1 and V is TRBV6-6; a possible D gene is TRBD1 (5 bases). V shed 6 bases and J shed 3 bases, with 17 bases lying between them. Germline CDR1 and CDR2: MNHNY and SVGAGI (reference sequence). This CDR3 has 15 amino acids. The CDR3 reads CASSPLGGRYTEAFF. CDR3 DNA sequence: TGTGCCAGCAGCCCACTGGGGGGTCGCTACACTGAAGCTTTCTTT.

The V and J genes are TRBV2 and TRBJ2-2, with 9 bases identical to TRBD1. V dropped 9 bases and J dropped 3; count of bases not matched to a gene: 5. The germline V gene has CDR1 SNHLY and CDR2 FYNNEI. This CDR3 spans 14 amino acids. CDR3 DNA: TGTGCCAGGAACAGGGGGCTGGACACCGGGGAGCTGTTTTTT. Translating it yields CARNRGLDTGELFF.

CDR3: CASSVGSFGNEQYF. CDR3 coding DNA: TGTGCCAGCAGTGTGGGCTCTTTCGGCAACGAGCAGTACTTC. This chain links TRBV7-2 with TRBJ2-7; no definite D call. The CDR3 has 14 residues. The germline V gene encodes CDR1 SGHTA and CDR2 FQGNSA. Deletions cut 6 bases from V and 5 bases from J, with 17 bases between.

The CDR3 nucleotides are TGTGCCAGCAGGGGGCAGGGCCCTGAAGCTTTCTTT. It translates to CASRGQGPEAFF. The V gene is TRBV2, the J gene TRBJ1-1; D perhaps matches TRBD1 (5 bases). From germline, CDR1 is SNHLY and CDR2 FYNNEI. The CDR3 contains 12 residues. Trimming took off 6 bases at V and 6 bases at J, with 11 bases between the two ends.

This clone was found a few times. The rearrangement links TRBV9 to TRBJ1-5; possible D gene TRBD1, 5 bases. The ends were cut back, 4 bases at V and 8 bases at J, with 16 bases in the middle. The CDR3 sequence is 14 residues long. CDR1 is SGDLS and CDR2 is YYNGEE in the germline V gene. This CDR3 reads CASSPGTSREPQHF. CDR3 bases: TGTGCCAGCAGCCCAGGGACTTCACGGGAGCCCCAGCATTTT.

The chain combines TRBV4-1 with TRBJ2-1; D may be TRBD1 (6 bases). Trimming took 2 bases from V and 5 from J, leaving 19 bases between them. In germline, CDR1 is MGHRA, CDR2 YSYEKL. The CDR3 runs to 17 residues. CDR3 residues: CASSQPGRGRTNNEQFF. CDR3 in DNA: TGCGCCAGCAGCCAACCGGGCAGGGGCCGCACCAACAATGAGCAGTTCTTC.

The chain combines TRBV5-4 with TRBJ2-1; weak D call: TRBD2 (7 bases). V lost 0 bases and J lost 6, with 16 bases in between. Germline CDR1 reads SGHNT; CDR2 reads YYREEE (reference sequence). The CDR3 runs 16 residues. CDR3 in DNA: TGTGCCAGCAGCTTGGGAACGGGGGGCAGGGGCAATGAGCAGTTCTTC. Amino acid sequence: CASSLGTGGRGNEQFF.